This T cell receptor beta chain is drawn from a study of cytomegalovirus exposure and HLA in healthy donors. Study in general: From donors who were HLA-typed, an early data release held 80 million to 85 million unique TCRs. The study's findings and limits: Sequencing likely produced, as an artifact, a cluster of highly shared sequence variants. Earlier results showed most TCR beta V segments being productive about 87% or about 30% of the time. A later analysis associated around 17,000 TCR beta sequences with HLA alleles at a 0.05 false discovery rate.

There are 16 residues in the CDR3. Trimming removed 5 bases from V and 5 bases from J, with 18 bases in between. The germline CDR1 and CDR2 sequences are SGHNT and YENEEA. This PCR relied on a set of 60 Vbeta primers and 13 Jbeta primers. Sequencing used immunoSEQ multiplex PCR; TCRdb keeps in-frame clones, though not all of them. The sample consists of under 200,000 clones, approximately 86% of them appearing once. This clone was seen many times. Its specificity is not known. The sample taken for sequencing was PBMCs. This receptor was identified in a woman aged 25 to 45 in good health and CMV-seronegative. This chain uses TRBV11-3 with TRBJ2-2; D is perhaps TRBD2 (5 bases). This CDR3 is CASSPRTGLGTGELFF. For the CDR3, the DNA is TGTGCCAGCAGCCCCCGGACTGGCCTAGGGACCGGGGAGCTGTTTTTT. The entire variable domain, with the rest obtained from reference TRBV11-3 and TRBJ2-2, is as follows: EAGVVQSPRYKIIEKKQPVAFWCNPISGHNTLYWYLQNLGQGPELLIRYENEEAVDDSQLPKDRFSAERLKGVDSTLKIQPAELGDSAVYLCASSPRTGLGTGELFFGEGSRLTVL.